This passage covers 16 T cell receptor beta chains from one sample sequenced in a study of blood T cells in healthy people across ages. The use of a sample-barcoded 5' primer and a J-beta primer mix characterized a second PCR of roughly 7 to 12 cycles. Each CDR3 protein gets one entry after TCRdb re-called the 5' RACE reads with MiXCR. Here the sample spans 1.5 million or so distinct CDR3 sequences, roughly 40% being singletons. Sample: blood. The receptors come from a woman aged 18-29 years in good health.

The CDR3 DNA follows: TGTGCCAGCAGCTTAGAGGGGCGGGTATTGCGTGGCTACACCTTC. Its protein is CASSLEGRVLRGYTF. The chain employs TRBV7-7 and TRBJ1-2; D is perhaps TRBD1 (5 bases). The germline CDR1 and CDR2 sequences are SSHAT and FNYEAQ (reference sequence). There are 15 residues in the CDR3. The germline V and J ends were trimmed by 1 base and 7 bases, with 16 bases remaining between them.

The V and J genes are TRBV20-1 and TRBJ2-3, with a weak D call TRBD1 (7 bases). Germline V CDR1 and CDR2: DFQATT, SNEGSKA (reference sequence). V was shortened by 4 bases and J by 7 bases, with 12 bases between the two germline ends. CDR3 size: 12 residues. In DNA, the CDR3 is TGCAGTGCTAAGGAGGGGGCCAATACGCAGTATTTT. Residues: CSAKEGANTQYF.

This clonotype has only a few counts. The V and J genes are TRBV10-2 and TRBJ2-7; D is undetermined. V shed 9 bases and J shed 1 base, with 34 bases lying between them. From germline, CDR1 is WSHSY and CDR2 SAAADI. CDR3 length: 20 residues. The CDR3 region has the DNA TGCGCCAGAGATCTCTTCCTAGGATGTGGGTCAGGCGGCCCTTCCTACGAGCAGTACTTC. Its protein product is CARDLFLGCGSGGPSYEQYF.

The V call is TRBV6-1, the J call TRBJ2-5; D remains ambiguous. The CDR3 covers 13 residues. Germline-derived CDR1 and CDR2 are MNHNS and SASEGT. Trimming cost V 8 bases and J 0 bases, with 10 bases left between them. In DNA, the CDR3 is TGTGCCAGCCAACGTACGTACCAAGAGACCCAGTACTTC. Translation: CASQRTYQETQYF.

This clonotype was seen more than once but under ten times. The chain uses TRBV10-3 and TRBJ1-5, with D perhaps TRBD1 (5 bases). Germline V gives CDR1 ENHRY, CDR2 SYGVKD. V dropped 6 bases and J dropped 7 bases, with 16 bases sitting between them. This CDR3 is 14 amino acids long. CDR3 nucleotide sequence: TGTGCCATCAGCGGCAACCCTCGGGACCAGCCCCAGCATTTT. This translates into CAISGNPRDQPQHF.

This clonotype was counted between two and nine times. CDR3 residues: CASSQVGTGGYEQYF. The CDR3, as DNA: TGCGCCAGCAGCCAAGTAGGGACAGGGGGCTACGAGCAGTACTTC. This chain uses TRBV4-1 with TRBJ2-7; 11 bases align to TRBD1. Germline values: CDR1 MGHRA, CDR2 YSYEKL. This CDR3 comprises 15 residues. With V trimmed by 1 base and J by 3 bases, 2 bases remained unmatched.

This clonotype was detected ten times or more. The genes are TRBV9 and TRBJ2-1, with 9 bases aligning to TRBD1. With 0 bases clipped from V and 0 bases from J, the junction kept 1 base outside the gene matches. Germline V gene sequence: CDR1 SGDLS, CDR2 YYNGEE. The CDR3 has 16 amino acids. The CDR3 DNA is TGTGCCAGCAGCGTAGAGGGACAGGGCTCCTACAATGAGCAGTTCTTC. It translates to CASSVEGQGSYNEQFF.

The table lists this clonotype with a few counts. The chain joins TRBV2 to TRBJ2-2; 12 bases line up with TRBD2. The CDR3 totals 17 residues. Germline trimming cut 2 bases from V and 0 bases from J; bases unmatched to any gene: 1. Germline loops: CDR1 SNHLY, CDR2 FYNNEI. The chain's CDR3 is CASSETSGGTNTGELFF. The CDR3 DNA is TGTGCCAGCAGTGAAACTAGCGGGGGGACGAACACCGGGGAGCTGTTTTTT. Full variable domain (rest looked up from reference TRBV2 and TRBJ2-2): EPEVTQTPSHQVTQMGQEVILRCVPISNHLYFYWYRQILGQKVEFLVSFYNNEISEKSEIFDDQFSVERPDGSNFTLKIRSTKLEDSAMYFCASSETSGGTNTGELFFGEGSRLTVL.

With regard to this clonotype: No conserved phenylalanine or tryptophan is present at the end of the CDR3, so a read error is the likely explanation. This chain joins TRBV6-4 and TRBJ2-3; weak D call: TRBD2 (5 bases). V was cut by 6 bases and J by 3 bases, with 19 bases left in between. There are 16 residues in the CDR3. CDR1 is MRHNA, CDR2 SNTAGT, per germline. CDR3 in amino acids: CASSPLSGTGTDTQYS. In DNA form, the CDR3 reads TGTGCCAGCAGCCCACTTAGTGGAACGGGGACAGATACGCAGTATTCT.

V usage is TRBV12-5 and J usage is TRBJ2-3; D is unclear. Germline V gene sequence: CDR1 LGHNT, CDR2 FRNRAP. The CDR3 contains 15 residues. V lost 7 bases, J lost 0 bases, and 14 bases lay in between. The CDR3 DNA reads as TGTGCTAGTGCACAGCTTCATTTTAGCACAGATACGCAGTATTTT. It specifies CASAQLHFSTDTQYF.

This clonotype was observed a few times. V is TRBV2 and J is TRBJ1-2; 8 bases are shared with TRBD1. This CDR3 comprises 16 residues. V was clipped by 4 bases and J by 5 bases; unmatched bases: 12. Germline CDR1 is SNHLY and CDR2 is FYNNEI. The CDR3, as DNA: TGTGCCAGCAGTGCGACGGGACAGGCAGGGGAGTATGGCTACACCTTC. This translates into CASSATGQAGEYGYTF.

The CDR3 sequence: CASSQESAAGSSGYEQYF. The CDR3, as DNA: TGTGCCAGCAGCCAAGAGTCGGCAGCGGGAAGCAGCGGCTACGAGCAGTACTTC. The chain combines TRBV4-2 with TRBJ2-7, with TRBD2 matching over 7 bases. Germline V gene data show CDR1 as LGHNA and CDR2 as YNFKEQ. The ends lost 0 bases at V and 3 bases at J; junction bases unmatched: 14. The CDR3 is 18 residues long.

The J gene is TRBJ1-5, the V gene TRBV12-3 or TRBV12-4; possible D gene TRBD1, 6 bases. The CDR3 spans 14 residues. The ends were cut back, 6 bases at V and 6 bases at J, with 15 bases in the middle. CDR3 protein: CASRLRGGGQPQHF. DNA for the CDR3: TGTGCCAGCAGACTTAGGGGGGGTGGTCAGCCCCAGCATTTT.

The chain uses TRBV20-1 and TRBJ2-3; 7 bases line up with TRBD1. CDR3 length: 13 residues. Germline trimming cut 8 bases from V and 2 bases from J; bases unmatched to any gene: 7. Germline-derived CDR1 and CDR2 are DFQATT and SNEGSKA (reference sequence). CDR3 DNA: TGCAGTACAAACAGGGGACCCACAGATACGCAGTATTTT. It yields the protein CSTNRGPTDTQYF.

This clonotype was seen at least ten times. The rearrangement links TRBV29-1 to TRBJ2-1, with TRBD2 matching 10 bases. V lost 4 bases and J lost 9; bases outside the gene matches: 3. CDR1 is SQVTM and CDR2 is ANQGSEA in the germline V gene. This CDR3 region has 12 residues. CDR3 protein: CSVAGLAVEQFF. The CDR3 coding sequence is TGCAGCGTTGCCGGACTAGCGGTTGAGCAGTTCTTC.

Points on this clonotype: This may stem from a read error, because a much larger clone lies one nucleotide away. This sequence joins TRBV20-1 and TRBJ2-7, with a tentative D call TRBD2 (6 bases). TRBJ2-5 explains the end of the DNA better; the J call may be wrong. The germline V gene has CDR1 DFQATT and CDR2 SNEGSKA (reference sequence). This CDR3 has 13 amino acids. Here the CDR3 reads CSAIGGIIETQYF. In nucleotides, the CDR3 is TGCAGTGCTATCGGGGGAATTATTGAGACCCAGTACTTC.